Listed here are 28 T cell receptor beta chains from one sample, sequenced in a study of T cells in Graves' hyperthyroidism and ophthalmopathy. Researchers amplified the TCR beta CDR3 regions from RNA transcripts. A set of HTBI primers served as the primers for a first-round RT-PCR of the TCR CDR3. TCRdb reprocessed the multiplex PCR reads via MiXCR and lists one record per CDR3 protein. This sample has under 400,000 distinct CDR3 sequences, with 15% to 20% found just once. Sequencing was done on a sample of blood. Source of these receptors: a woman aged 45-65 years with Graves' hyperthyroidism.

A word on this clonotype: A much larger clone lies one base from this, so it may be a read error. The chain couples TRBV18 to TRBJ2-3; TRBD2 matches at 11 bases. V shed 8 bases, J shed 7 bases, and the junction held 5 bases outside the gene matches. This CDR3 region has 13 residues. Germline V gene lookup returns CDR1 KGHSH and CDR2 LQKENI. The CDR3 here is CASIAGGTHTQYF. For the CDR3, the DNA is TGTGCCAGCATAGCGGGAGGGACCCATACGCAGTATTTT.

This clonotype was observed many times. The genes are TRBV18 and TRBJ2-7; 9 bases line up with TRBD1. CDR1 and CDR2 from the germline V gene are KGHSH and LQKENI. The CDR3 length is 14 residues. The V and J ends lost 3 bases and 3 bases, in that order; junction bases with no gene match: 3. The CDR3 here is CASSPRTGDYEQYV. DNA for the CDR3: TGTGCCAGCTCACCTAGGACAGGGGACTACGAGCAGTACGTC.

There are many counts of this clonotype. This chain uses TRBV9 with TRBJ2-3; D not certain. The CDR3 contains 14 residues. Germline CDR1 and CDR2: SGDLS and YYNGEE. V gave up 0 bases and J gave up 4 bases, with 9 bases separating them. The CDR3: CASSVGARADTQYF. The DNA of the CDR3 is TGTGCCAGCAGCGTAGGAGCAAGGGCAGATACGCAGTATTTT.

The V and J genes are TRBV10-1 and TRBJ2-3, with D tentatively TRBD1 or TRBD2 (5 bases each). The germline gives CDR1 WNHNN, CDR2 SYGVQD (reference sequence). This CDR3 spans 13 amino acids. Between the trimmed V and J ends, which lost 4 bases and 6 bases, there was a span of 11 bases. In DNA, the CDR3 is TGCGCCAGCAGTGTCGAGGGGAGCGATACGCAGTATTTT. Its protein product is CASSVEGSDTQYF.

The J gene is TRBJ1-3, the V gene TRBV5-1; D gene uncertain. This CDR3 comprises 14 residues. The V end lost 0 bases, the J end lost 4 bases, and 8 bases lay between the germline ends. Germline V lookup: CDR1 SGHRS, CDR2 YFSETQ. Here the CDR3 DNA reads TGCGCCAGCAGCTTGGGCGAACCCGGAAACACCATATATTTT. Its protein product is CASSLGEPGNTIYF.

This clonotype was observed many times. This sequence joins TRBV28 and TRBJ2-5, with 10 bases matching TRBD1. Trimming removed 6 bases from V and 4 bases from J; junction bases left unmatched: 2. This CDR3 is built from 13 residues. Looked up from germline, CDR1 is MDHEN and CDR2 is SYDVKM. The CDR3 bases are TGTGCCAGCAGGGGACAGGGGCGAGAGACCCAGTACTTC. Translation gives CASRGQGRETQYF.

The table lists this clonotype with a few counts. The chain joins TRBV20-1 to TRBJ2-7; D remains unclear. Deletions cut 0 bases from V and 3 bases from J, with 15 bases between. The V gene's germline CDR1 is DFQATT and CDR2 SNEGSKA (reference sequence). The CDR3 loop spans 15 amino acids. CDR3 amino acids: CSAREPRRRYYEQYF. The CDR3, as DNA: TGCAGTGCTAGAGAGCCCCGTAGGCGCTACTACGAGCAGTACTTC.

In its sample, this clonotype was seen a few times. The CDR3 spells CSARRGGAWTEAFF. CDR3 coding DNA: TGCAGTGCTAGACGCGGGGGGGCATGGACTGAAGCTTTCTTT. J is TRBJ1-1 and V is TRBV20-1, with a possible D match to TRBD1 (6 bases). The CDR3 loop spans 14 amino acids. Per germline, CDR1 DFQATT and CDR2 SNEGSKA (reference sequence). The V end was cut by 2 bases, the J end by 5 bases, with 15 bases between.

Only a few counts were recorded for this clonotype. The chain is built from TRBV7-2 and TRBJ1-6; the D is unclear. V gave up 1 base and J gave up 6 bases, with 10 bases separating them. Germline values: CDR1 SGHTA, CDR2 FQGNSA. The CDR3 is 15 amino acids. CDR3 sequence: CASSLVVAVNSPLHF. CDR3 coding DNA: TGTGCCAGCAGCTTAGTCGTAGCGGTTAATTCACCCCTCCACTTT.

In the case of this clonotype: A clone one base away is much larger, so this may be a read error. The rearrangement uses TRBV2 and TRBJ2-3; D not certain. CDR3 length equals 13 residues. V shed 4 bases and J shed 2 bases, with 7 bases lying between them. Germline CDR1 reads SNHLY; CDR2 reads FYNNEI. CDR3: CASSGWDTDTQYF. The DNA of the CDR3 is TGTGCCAGCAGTGGATGGGACACAGATACGCAGTATTTT.

This clonotype showed up just a few times. V is TRBV20-1 and J is TRBJ2-7, with TRBD2 as a possible D gene (7 bases). Germline-derived CDR1 and CDR2 are DFQATT and SNEGSKA (reference sequence). V lost 8 bases and J 0 bases, leaving 35 bases between the germline ends. There are 20 residues in the CDR3. The CDR3 region is CSPSFLRGDWGGGVSYEQYV. The CDR3 DNA reads TGCAGTCCATCTTTCCTACGGGGAGATTGGGGGGGGGGCGTCTCCTACGAGCAGTACGTC.

The V gene is TRBV29-1, the J gene TRBJ2-5, with D possibly being TRBD1 or TRBD2 (5 bases each). The CDR3 loop spans 14 amino acids. V lost 3 bases to trimming and J lost 4 bases, with 15 bases between them. Germline-derived CDR1 and CDR2 are SQVTM and ANQGSEA. Here the CDR3 reads CSVEAGTIRETQYF. Written as DNA, the CDR3 is TGCAGCGTTGAGGCAGGGACCATACGAGAGACCCAGTACTTC.

V gene TRBV4-1 combines with J gene TRBJ2-1; weak D call: TRBD1 (6 bases). The V gene lost 3 bases and the J gene lost 5 bases, with 11 bases spanning the gap. CDR1 and CDR2 (germline): MGHRA, YSYEKL. The CDR3 consists of 14 residues. The CDR3 nucleotides read TGCGCCAGCAGCCATCCCGGGACAAACAATGAGCAGTTCTTC. This gives the protein CASSHPGTNNEQFF.

This clonotype was seen more than once but under ten times. The CDR3 DNA reads as TGTGCCAGCAGTTTATACCTGCCACCCCTTGGCGAGCAGTACTTC. Translated: CASSLYLPPLGEQYF. The rearrangement uses TRBV27 and TRBJ2-7; D unresolved. CDR3 length equals 15 residues. In germline, CDR1 is MNHEY, CDR2 SMNVEV (reference sequence). Trimming took 1 base from V and 6 from J, leaving 16 bases between them.

Only a few counts were recorded for this clonotype. J is TRBJ2-5 and V is TRBV7-2; TRBD1 or TRBD2 may be the D gene (6 bases each). CDR3 length: 15 residues. V gave up 1 base and J gave up 4 bases, with 13 bases separating them. Germline CDR1 and CDR2: SGHTA and FQGNSA. Here the CDR3 reads CASSLGGGGLETQYF. The DNA of the CDR3 is TGTGCCAGCAGCTTAGGGGGTGGGGGGCTAGAGACCCAGTACTTC. The variable domain in full, completed from reference TRBV7-2 and TRBJ2-5, reads GAGVSQSPSNKVTEKGKDVELRCDPISGHTALYWYRQSLGQGLEFLIYFQGNSAPDKSGLPSDRFSAERTGGSVSTLTIQRTQQEDSAVYLCASSLGGGGLETQYFGPGTRLLVL.

The chain carries TRBV5-6 and TRBJ2-7, with 11 bases fitting TRBD1. Unmatched junction bases numbered 1, after V lost 2 bases and J lost 6 bases. Germline V gives CDR1 SGHDT, CDR2 YYEEEE. The CDR3 is 13 amino acids. The CDR3 nucleotides read TGTGCCAGCAGCTTTGGGACAGGGGGCGAGCAGTACGTC. Encoded protein: CASSFGTGGEQYV.

This clonotype showed up many times. This chain joins TRBV20-1 and TRBJ1-1; 10 bases match TRBD1. With 6 bases clipped from V and 5 bases from J, the junction kept 9 bases outside the gene matches. Germline values: CDR1 DFQATT, CDR2 SNEGSKA (reference sequence). This CDR3 comprises 14 residues. The CDR3 coding sequence is TGCAGTGCCCTGACAGGGGGCGGTGAAACTGAAGCTTTCTTT. Translation: CSALTGGGETEAFF.

This clonotype was found a few times. The J gene is TRBJ2-5, the V gene TRBV12-3 or TRBV12-4; 15 positions agree with TRBD2. The ends lost 5 bases at V and 5 bases at J; junction bases unmatched: 12. The CDR3 is 18 amino acids. The DNA for the CDR3 is TGTGCCAGCAGTCTTAGGGGGGGACTAGCGGGAGGCCGGGAGACCCAGTACTTC. Protein: CASSLRGGLAGGRETQYF.

This clonotype came up a few times. This chain joins TRBV7-2 and TRBJ2-5; no reliable D call. CDR1 and CDR2 (germline): SGHTA, FQGNSA. This CDR3 is 13 amino acids long. V shed 6 bases and J shed 3 bases, with 11 bases lying between them. The CDR3 DNA reads as TGTGCCAGCAGTCCGACTCGGAAAGAGACCCAGTACTTC. It codes for CASSPTRKETQYF.

In this sample, this clonotype turned up a few times. The chain recombines TRBV5-1 with TRBJ1-6, with 9 nucleotides matching TRBD1. Losses at the gene ends were 4 bases for V and 14 bases for J; bases not matched to a gene: 10. Germline CDR1 reads SGHRS; CDR2 reads YFSETQ. This CDR3 contains 14 residues. This CDR3 is CASSPGTGSETLHF. As DNA, the CDR3 is TGCGCCAGCAGCCCCGGGACAGGGTCCGAAACCCTCCACTTT.

This clonotype was counted between two and nine times. The chain couples TRBV2 to TRBJ2-3; 7 nucleotides line up with TRBD2. The CDR3 sequence is 15 residues long. Trimming removed 3 bases from V and 3 bases from J; junction bases left unmatched: 6. The germline CDR1 and CDR2 sequences are SNHLY and FYNNEI. The CDR3 here is CASSEASGSTDTQYF. CDR3 bases: TGTGCCAGCAGTGAGGCTAGCGGTAGTACAGATACGCAGTATTTT.

This clonotype was seen many times. The chain employs TRBV3-1 and TRBJ1-1; D gene uncertain. The germline CDR1 and CDR2 sequences are LGHDT and YNNKEL (reference sequence). V gave up 0 bases and J gave up 2 bases, with 7 bases separating them. The CDR3 contains 14 residues. The CDR3 spells CASSQDGHNTEAFF. The CDR3 DNA follows: TGTGCCAGCAGCCAAGATGGGCATAACACTGAAGCTTTCTTT. Looking up the rest from reference TRBV3-1 and TRBJ1-1 gives the full variable domain: DTAVSQTPKYLVTQMGNDKSIKCEQNLGHDTMYWYKQDSKKFLKIMFSYNNKELIINETVPNRFSPKSPDKAHLNLHINSLELGDSAVYFCASSQDGHNTEAFFGQGTRLTVV.

This clonotype appeared many times. The chain recombines TRBV6-2 or TRBV6-3 with TRBJ2-1; D is perhaps TRBD1 or TRBD2 (5 bases each). The CDR3 consists of 15 residues. Trimming removed 6 bases at V and 8 bases at J, with 20 bases between. Germline CDR1 and CDR2: MNHEY and SVGEGT. The CDR3 region is CASRSWGLEGYEQFF. CDR3 nucleotides: TGTGCCAGCAGGAGTTGGGGCCTCGAGGGCTATGAGCAGTTCTTC.

This clonotype was recorded many times. The chain combines TRBV20-1 with TRBJ1-4; D gene ambiguous. V was trimmed by 3 bases and J by 8 bases, leaving 7 bases between them. The germline V gene has CDR1 DFQATT and CDR2 SNEGSKA (reference sequence). The CDR3 sequence is 11 residues long. The CDR3 protein is CSARRREKLFF. Here the CDR3 DNA reads TGCAGTGCTAGGAGAAGAGAAAAACTGTTTTTT.

This clonotype was recorded many times. This chain connects TRBV28 to TRBJ1-2, with a tentative D call TRBD1 (5 bases). The germline V gene encodes CDR1 MDHEN and CDR2 SYDVKM. V shed 4 bases and J shed 4 bases, with 10 bases lying between them. The CDR3 is 13 residues long. CDR3: CASSSGQVYGYTF. The CDR3 coding sequence is TGTGCCAGCAGTTCAGGACAAGTCTATGGCTACACCTTC.

The rearrangement uses TRBV18 and TRBJ2-7; 7 nucleotides agree with TRBD1. The CDR3 runs to 13 residues. J lost 6 bases, V lost 3 bases, and 5 bases had no gene match. The germline V gene encodes CDR1 KGHSH and CDR2 LQKENI. This CDR3 reads CASSPSTGPEQYV. CDR3 in DNA: TGTGCCAGCTCACCCTCGACAGGGCCCGAGCAGTACGTC.

The chain combines TRBV9 with TRBJ2-3; D remains unclear. The CDR3 is 14 amino acids. V was cut by 0 bases and J by 1 base, with 6 bases left in between. The germline CDR1 and CDR2 sequences are SGDLS and YYNGEE. CDR3 amino acids: CASSVDPRTDTQYF. The CDR3 nucleotides are TGTGCCAGCAGCGTAGATCCCCGCACAGATACGCAGTATTTT.

This clonotype was seen more than once but under ten times. This rearrangement joins TRBV10-2 to TRBJ1-1, with no clear D. The CDR3 length is 14 residues. V was clipped by 1 base and J by 0 bases, with 6 bases between them. Germline CDR1 WSHSY, CDR2 SAAADI. Written as DNA, the CDR3 is TGCGCCAGCAGTGAGTGGCGAGTGAACACTGAAGCTTTCTTT. Its translation: CASSEWRVNTEAFF.